This T cell receptor beta chain came from a study of Graves' ophthalmopathy and Graves' hyperthyroidism. This clonotype was seen at least ten times. RNA served as the template for amplifying TCR beta CDR3 regions. A first-round RT-PCR used HTBI primers, followed by a second-round multiplex PCR. One entry per CDR3 protein, called by TCRdb with MiXCR from the multiplex PCR reads. The sample shows 680,000 or so distinct CDR3 sequences, about a fifth of them seen only once. CDR1 and CDR2 from the germline V gene are LNHDA and SQIVND (reference sequence). CDR3 length: 14 residues. The germline V and J ends were trimmed by 8 bases and 7 bases, with 20 bases remaining between them.

Sample: peripheral blood. V and J are TRBV19 and TRBJ1-2, with TRBD1 as a possible D gene (6 bases). This TCR was sampled from a woman between 18 and 29 years old with stable Graves' hyperthyroidism. Some clones in this sample may be carry-over from other donors' samples. Here the CDR3 DNA reads TGTGCCAGTGTGTCCGGACAGCAAACCGGTGGCTACACCTTC. Protein: CASVSGQQTGGYTF. Using reference TRBV19 and TRBJ1-2 for the parts outside the CDR3, the full variable domain is DGGITQSPKYLFRKEGQNVTLSCEQNLNHDAMYWYRQDPGQGLRLIYYSQIVNDFQKGDIAEGYSVSREKKESFPLTVTSAQKNPTAFYLCASVSGQQTGGYTFGSGTRLTVV.